This record covers a single TCR beta chain. Its matching antigen is unknown. The source of the sample is a study of cytomegalovirus exposure and HLA in healthy donors. Study-level points and caveats: Cytomegalovirus association was listed for around 180 TCR beta chains.

This table comes from immunoSEQ multiplex PCR, and its TCRdb copy is limited to in-frame clones, with some not included. The repertoire holds approximately 71,000 clones, with about 90% as singletons. Germline-derived CDR1 and CDR2 are KGHSH and LQKENI. This CDR3 region has 14 residues. Trimming left V 1 base short and J 0 bases short, with 6 bases between. This TCR was recovered from a man aged 18 to 29 in good health and CMV-seronegative. The sequenced material came from PBMCs. This chain connects TRBV18 to TRBJ1-1; D is ambiguous. DNA for the CDR3: TGTGCCAGCTCACCACAGGAGATGAACACTGAAGCTTTCTTT. It specifies CASSPQEMNTEAFF.